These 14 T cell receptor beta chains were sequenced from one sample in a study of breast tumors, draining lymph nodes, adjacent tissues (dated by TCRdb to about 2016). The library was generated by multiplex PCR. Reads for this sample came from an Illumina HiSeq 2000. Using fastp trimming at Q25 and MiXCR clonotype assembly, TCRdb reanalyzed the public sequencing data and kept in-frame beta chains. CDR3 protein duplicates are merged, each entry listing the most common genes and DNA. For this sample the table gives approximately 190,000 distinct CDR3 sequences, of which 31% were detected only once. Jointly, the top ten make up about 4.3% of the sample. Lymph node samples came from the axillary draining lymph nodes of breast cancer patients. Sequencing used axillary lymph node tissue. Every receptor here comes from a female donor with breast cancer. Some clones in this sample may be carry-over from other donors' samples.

CDR3 sequence (DNA): TGTGCCAGCAGCTTCAGACCGCCGGGACAGCTATATGGCTACACCTTC. Translated: CASSFRPPGQLYGYTF. The chain recombines TRBV5-5 with TRBJ1-2; 7 bases map to TRBD1. Per germline, CDR1 SGHKS and CDR2 YYEKEE (reference sequence). The trim removed 2 bases at V and 5 bases at J, leaving 12 bases unmatched. The length of the CDR3 is 16 residues.

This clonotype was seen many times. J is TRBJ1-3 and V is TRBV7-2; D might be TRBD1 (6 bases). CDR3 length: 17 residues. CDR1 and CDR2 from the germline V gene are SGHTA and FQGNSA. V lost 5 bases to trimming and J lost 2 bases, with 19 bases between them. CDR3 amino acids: CASSPHPGGNAGNTIYF. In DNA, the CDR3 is TGTGCCAGCAGCCCACACCCCGGGGGCAACGCTGGAAACACCATATATTTT.

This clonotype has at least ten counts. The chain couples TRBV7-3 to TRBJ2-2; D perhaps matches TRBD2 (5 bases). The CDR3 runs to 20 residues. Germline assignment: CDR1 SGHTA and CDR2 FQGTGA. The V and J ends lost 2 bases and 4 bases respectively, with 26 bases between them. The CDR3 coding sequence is TGTGCCAGCAGCTTATATTGGCTTGAGGGTAAGACCGGGTTCACCGGGGAGCTGTTTTTT. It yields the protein CASSLYWLEGKTGFTGELFF.

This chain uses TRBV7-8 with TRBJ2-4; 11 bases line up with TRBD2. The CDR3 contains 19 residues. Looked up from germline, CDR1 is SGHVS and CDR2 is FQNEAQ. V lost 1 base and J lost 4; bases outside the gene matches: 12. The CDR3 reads CASSLGRGLAGGPKNIQYF. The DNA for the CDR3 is TGTGCCAGCAGCTTAGGCAGGGGTTTAGCGGGGGGGCCGAAAAACATTCAGTACTTC. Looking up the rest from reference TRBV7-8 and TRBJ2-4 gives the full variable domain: GAGVSQSPRYKVAKRGQDVALRCDPISGHVSLFWYQQALGQGPEFLTYFQNEAQLDKSGLPSDRFFAERPEGSVSTLKIQRTQQEDSAVYLCASSLGRGLAGGPKNIQYFGAGTRLSVL.

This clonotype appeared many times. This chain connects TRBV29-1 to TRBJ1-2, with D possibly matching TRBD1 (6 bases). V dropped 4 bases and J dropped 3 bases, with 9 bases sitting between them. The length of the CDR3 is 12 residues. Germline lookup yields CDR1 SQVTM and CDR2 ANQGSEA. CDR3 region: CSVVKGDYGYTF. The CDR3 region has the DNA TGCAGCGTTGTGAAGGGGGACTATGGCTACACCTTC.

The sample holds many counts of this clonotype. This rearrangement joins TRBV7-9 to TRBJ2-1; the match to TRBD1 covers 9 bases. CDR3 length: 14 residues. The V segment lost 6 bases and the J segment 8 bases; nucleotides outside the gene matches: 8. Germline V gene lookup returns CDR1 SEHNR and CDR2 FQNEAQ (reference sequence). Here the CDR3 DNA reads TGTGCCAGCAGGCGGACAGGGGCTAGGGATGAGCAGTTCTTC. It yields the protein CASRRTGARDEQFF.

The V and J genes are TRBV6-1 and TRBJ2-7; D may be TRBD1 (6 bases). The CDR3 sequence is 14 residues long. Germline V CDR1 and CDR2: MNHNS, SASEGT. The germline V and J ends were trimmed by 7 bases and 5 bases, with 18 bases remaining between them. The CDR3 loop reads CASKGEQQGHEQYF. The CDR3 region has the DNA TGTGCCAGCAAGGGTGAGCAACAGGGCCACGAGCAGTACTTC.

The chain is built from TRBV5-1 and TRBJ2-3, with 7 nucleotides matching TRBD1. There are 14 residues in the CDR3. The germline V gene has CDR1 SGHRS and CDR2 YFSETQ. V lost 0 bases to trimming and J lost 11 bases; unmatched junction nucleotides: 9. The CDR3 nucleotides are TGCGCCAGCAGCTTGGGACAGGGTATGGATGAGCAGTATTTT. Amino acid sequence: CASSLGQGMDEQYF.

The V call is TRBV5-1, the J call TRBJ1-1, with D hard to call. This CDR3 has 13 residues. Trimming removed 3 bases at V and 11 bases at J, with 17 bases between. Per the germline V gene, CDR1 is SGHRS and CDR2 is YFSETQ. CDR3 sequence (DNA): TGCGCCAGCAGCTCCACATCAAGTCAAGACGCTTTCTTT. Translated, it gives CASSSTSSQDAFF. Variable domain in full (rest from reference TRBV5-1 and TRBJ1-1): KAGVTQTPRYLIKTRGQQVTLSCSPISGHRSVSWYQQTPGQGLQFLFEYFSETQRNKGNFPGRFSGRQFSNSRSEMNVSTLELGDSALYLCASSSTSSQDAFFGQGTRLTVV.

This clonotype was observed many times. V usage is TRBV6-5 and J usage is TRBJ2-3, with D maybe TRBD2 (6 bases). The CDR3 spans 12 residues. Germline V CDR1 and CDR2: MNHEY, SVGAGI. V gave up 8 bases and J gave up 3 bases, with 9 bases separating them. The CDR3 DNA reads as TGTGCCAGCGGGAGGAGAACAGATACGCAGTATTTT. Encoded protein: CASGRRTDTQYF.

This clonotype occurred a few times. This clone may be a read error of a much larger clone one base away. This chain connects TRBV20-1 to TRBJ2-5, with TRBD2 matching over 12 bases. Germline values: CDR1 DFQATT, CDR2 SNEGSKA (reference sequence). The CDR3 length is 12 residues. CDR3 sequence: CSARTSGETPYF. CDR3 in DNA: TGCAGTGCCAGGACTAGCGGGGAGACCCCGTACTTC.

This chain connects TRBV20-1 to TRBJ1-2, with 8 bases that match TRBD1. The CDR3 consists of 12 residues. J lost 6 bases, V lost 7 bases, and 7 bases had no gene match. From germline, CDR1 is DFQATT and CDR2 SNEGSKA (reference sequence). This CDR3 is CSVSTGDDGYTF. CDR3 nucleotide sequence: TGCAGTGTCTCGACAGGGGACGATGGCTACACCTTC.

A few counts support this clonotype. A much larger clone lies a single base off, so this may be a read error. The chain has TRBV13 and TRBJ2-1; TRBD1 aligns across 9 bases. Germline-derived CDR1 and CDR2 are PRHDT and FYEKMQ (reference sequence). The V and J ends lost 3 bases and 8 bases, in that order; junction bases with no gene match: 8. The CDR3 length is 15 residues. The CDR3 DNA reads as TGTGCCAGCAGCTTTCAGACAGGGGGTGAGGATGAGCAGTTCTTC. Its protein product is CASSFQTGGEDEQFF.

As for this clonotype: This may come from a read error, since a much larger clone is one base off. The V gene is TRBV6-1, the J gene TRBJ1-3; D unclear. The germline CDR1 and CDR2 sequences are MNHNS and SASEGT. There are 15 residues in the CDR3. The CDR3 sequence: CASRWNTFSGNTIHF. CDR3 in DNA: TGTGCCAGCAGGTGGAACACATTCTCTGGAAACACCATACATTTT.